Below are 7 T cell receptor beta chains sequenced from a single sample in a study of T cell repertoires in cytomegalovirus infection. TCRdb ran MiXCR on the reads and lists one entry per CDR3 protein. This table has about 740,000 distinct CDR3 sequences, roughly 36% appearing once. Which antigens these TCRs recognize remains unknown. The sample consisted of cultured PBMCs, taken from culture after CMV antigen stimulation. The receptors stem from a human donor in good health (CMV status not recorded). Some clones in this sample may be carry-over from other donors' samples.

The V gene is TRBV5-4, the J gene TRBJ2-1; TRBD2 matches 8 bases. The CDR3 contains 12 residues. Looked up from germline, CDR1 is SGHNT and CDR2 is YYREEE (reference sequence). J was trimmed by 5 bases and V by 10 bases; bases with no gene match: 5. CDR3 sequence reads: CAGSGVDNEQFF. The CDR3 coding sequence is TGTGCCGGTAGCGGGGTAGACAATGAGCAGTTCTTC.

As DNA, the CDR3 is TGTGCTAGTGTCTCCCCAATCAAGGGGCAGTTCTTC. As protein: CASVSPIKGQFF. The genes are TRBV12-5 and TRBJ2-1, with D uncertain. V lost 7 bases and J lost 12, with 16 bases in between. CDR3 length equals 12 residues. The V gene's germline CDR1 is LGHNT and CDR2 FRNRAP.

The gene calls are TRBV11-3 and TRBJ2-1, with D hard to call. CDR3 length: 14 amino acids. The ends were cut back, 1 base at V and 8 bases at J, with 12 bases in the middle. Germline V gene lookup returns CDR1 SGHNT and CDR2 YENEEA. CDR3 region: CASSLVLAADEQFF. CDR3 DNA: TGTGCCAGCAGCTTAGTTCTGGCGGCTGATGAGCAGTTCTTC.

This rearrangement joins TRBV14 to TRBJ1-1, with 7 bases fitting TRBD1. The junction had 12 bases not matched to a gene; V was cut back by 3 bases and J by 5 bases. The CDR3 has 16 residues. Looked up from germline, CDR1 is SGHDN and CDR2 is FVKESK. The CDR3 nucleotides are TGTGCCAGCAGCCAGGAACTCTCAGGGGGTGGGACTGAAGCTTTCTTT. Protein sequence: CASSQELSGGGTEAFF.

This rearrangement joins TRBV5-8 to TRBJ1-5; D is uncertain. The CDR3 contains 15 residues. V was shortened by 0 bases and J by 6 bases, with 13 bases between the two germline ends. The germline gives CDR1 SGHTS, CDR2 YDEGEE. CDR3 in DNA: TGTGCCAGCAGCTTGGGGCAGGCGAAGGGTCAGCCCCAGCATTTT. Protein product: CASSLGQAKGQPQHF.

In its sample, this clonotype was seen a few times. This rearrangement joins TRBV5-6 to TRBJ2-1; D is undetermined. The V gene's germline CDR1 is SGHDT and CDR2 YYEEEE. The CDR3 runs to 15 residues. V lost 0 bases, J lost 5 bases, and 12 bases lay in between. The CDR3 nucleotides read TGTGCCAGCAGCTTGGGTAGCCGGGCCCACAATGAGCAGTTCTTC. Protein sequence: CASSLGSRAHNEQFF.

The CDR3 reads CASSEAQPYEQYF. The CDR3 nucleotides read TGTGCCAGCAGTGAAGCCCAACCCTACGAGCAGTACTTC. The V call is TRBV6-1, the J call TRBJ2-7; D is unresolved. The CDR3 loop spans 13 amino acids. Trimming pared 0 bases from V and 2 bases from J, leaving 5 bases between. CDR1 is MNHNS, CDR2 SASEGT, per germline.